This is a list of T cell receptor beta chains from one sample in a study of cytomegalovirus exposure and HLA in healthy donors. This table comes from immunoSEQ multiplex PCR, and its TCRdb copy is limited to in-frame clones, with some not included. Altogether 150,000 to 200,000 clones are present, less than 85% being singletons, with the ten largest covering approximately 4.5%. Sequenced input: PBMCs. These receptors were collected from a man aged 35 to 55 in good health and CMV-seronegative. The CDR3 runs from the conserved cysteine through the conserved F or W. D genes are given only for firm matches. Size is omitted from some rows. Given values are once, few, many or a class for expanded clones.

abundance	v_gene	d_gene	j_gene	CDR3aa	CDR3nt
-	TRBV9	-	TRBJ1-4	CASSVAGGANEKLFF	TGTGCCAGCAGCGTAGCCGGGGGTGCTAATGAAAAACTGTTTTTT
-	TRBV5-4	TRBD1	TRBJ2-5	CASSGGQGEETQYF	TGTGCCAGCAGCGGGGGACAGGGGGAAGAGACCCAGTACTTC
-	TRBV12-5	TRBD1	TRBJ1-6	CASGSKGTVNSPLHF	TGTGCTAGTGGTTCCAAAGGGACAGTCAATTCACCCCTCCACTTT
once	TRBV5-1	TRBD2	TRBJ2-3	CASSGGGSTDTQYF	TGCGCCAGCAGCGGGGGGGGGAGCACAGATACGCAGTATTTT
-	TRBV5-4	-	TRBJ2-5	CASSLAGKTQYF	TGTGCCAGCAGCTTGGCCGGGAAGACCCAGTACTTC
-	TRBV2	-	TRBJ2-1	CASSEGLGYNEQFF	TGTGCCAGCAGTGAAGGACTAGGCTACAATGAGCAGTTCTTC
-	TRBV5-4	TRBD1	TRBJ1-3	CASSRDRAGNTIYF	TGTGCCAGCAGCCGGGACAGGGCTGGAAACACCATATATTTT
-	TRBV6-5	TRBD1	TRBJ1-4	CASSYPGTGGVKLFF	TGTGCCAGCAGTTACCCTGGGACAGGGGGCGTAAAACTGTTTTTT
-	TRBV6-6	-	TRBJ2-1	CASSYSMADEQFF	TGTGCCAGCAGTTACTCGATGGCGGATGAGCAGTTCTTC
few	TRBV7-2	TRBD2	TRBJ2-1	CASSLIAGALNEQFF	TGTGCCAGCAGCCTAATAGCGGGGGCCCTAAATGAGCAGTTCTTC
-	TRBV11-3	TRBD1	TRBJ1-4	CASSCRQGREKLFF	TGTGCCAGCAGCTGCAGACAGGGGAGAGAAAAACTGTTTTTT
-	TRBV4-1	-	TRBJ2-2	CASSLERQVPGELFF	TGCGCCAGCAGCCTAGAGAGACAGGTACCCGGGGAGCTGTTTTTT
-	TRBV7-3	-	TRBJ2-1	CASSLTREANEQFF	TGTGCCAGCAGCTTAACGAGGGAAGCGAATGAGCAGTTCTTC
-	TRBV6-1	-	TRBJ2-5	CASRRLAPGETQYF	TGTGCCAGCAGGCGGCTGGCCCCAGGGGAGACCCAGTACTTC
-	TRBV5-1	TRBD1	TRBJ1-2	CASSLEGAVSGGYTF	TGCGCCAGCAGCTTGGAGGGGGCGGTATCCGGTGGCTACACCTTC
few	TRBV14	-	TRBJ1-1	CASSRARGATEAFF	TGTGCCAGCAGCCGAGCCCGGGGGGCCACTGAAGCTTTCTTT
-	TRBV30	TRBD1	TRBJ1-1	CAFARGTVNTEAFF	TGTGCCTTTGCCCGGGGGACAGTGAACACTGAAGCTTTCTTT
-	TRBV9	TRBD1	TRBJ2-2	CASRDRGRELFF	TGTGCCAGCAGGGACAGGGGTAGGGAGCTGTTTTTT
once	TRBV29-1	TRBD2	TRBJ2-3	CSVGGGGPGDTQYF	TGCAGCGTTGGCGGCGGGGGGCCTGGAGATACGCAGTATTTT
-	TRBV27	-	TRBJ2-7	CASSLQGAYEQYF	TGTGCCAGCAGTTTACAGGGCGCCTACGAGCAGTACTTC
-	TRBV28	TRBD2	TRBJ2-5	CASTRGGRETQYF	TGTGCCTCCACTCGGGGCGGGAGAGAGACCCAGTACTTC
-	TRBV29-1	TRBD1	TRBJ2-7	CSYTSGTADDSEQYF	TGCAGCTATACCTCCGGGACAGCGGACGACTCCGAGCAGTACTTC
few	TRBV6-1	-	TRBJ2-7	CASSEMGAILPFEQYF	TGTGCCAGCAGTGAAATGGGGGCCATACTCCCGTTCGAGCAGTACTTC
-	TRBV28	TRBD1	TRBJ1-2	CASSFARTGGGYGYTF	TGTGCCAGCAGTTTTGCCAGGACAGGGGGTGGCTATGGCTACACCTTC
-	TRBV6-1	-	TRBJ2-4	CASSGGLGDIQYF	TGTGCCAGCAGTGGAGGACTCGGGGACATTCAGTACTTC
-	TRBV19	TRBD1	TRBJ1-6	CASSKRDRFGNSPLHF	TGTGCCAGTAGTAAGAGGGACAGGTTCGGAAATTCACCCCTCCACTTT
-	TRBV9	-	TRBJ1-1	CASSVGLTNTEAFF	TGTGCCAGCAGCGTAGGACTTACGAACACTGAAGCTTTCTTT
-	TRBV19	TRBD2	TRBJ2-1	CASSKAGGIGNEQFF	TGTGCCAGTAGTAAGGCCGGGGGGATTGGGAATGAGCAGTTCTTC
-	TRBV4-1	TRBD1	TRBJ2-5	CASSQGDSQETQYF	TGCGCCAGCAGCCAAGGGGACAGTCAAGAGACCCAGTACTTC
-	TRBV27	TRBD2	TRBJ2-2	CAVSGGAAGELFF	TGTGCCGTTAGCGGGGGGGCCGCCGGGGAGCTGTTTTTT
-	TRBV30	-	TRBJ1-1	CAWNYGENTEAFF	TGTGCCTGGAACTACGGTGAGAACACTGAAGCTTTCTTT
-	TRBV5-5	-	TRBJ1-4	CASSLGRSENEKLFF	TGTGCCAGCAGCTTGGGGCGCAGCGAAAATGAAAAACTGTTTTTT
few	TRBV29-1	-	TRBJ1-1	CSAHRDLNTEAFF	TGCAGCGCCCACAGGGATCTGAACACTGAAGCTTTCTTT
few	TRBV4-3	-	TRBJ1-4	CASSQARRFVPNEKLFF	TGCGCCAGCAGCCAAGCACGGCGGTTCGTCCCTAATGAAAAACTGTTTTTT
-	TRBV7-3	TRBD2	TRBJ2-2	CASRGTSGGADTGELFF	TGTGCCAGCAGAGGGACTAGCGGGGGGGCGGATACCGGGGAGCTGTTTTTT
-	TRBV5-1	-	TRBJ2-2	CASSLGSRTGELFF	TGCGCCAGCAGCTTGGGGTCCAGGACCGGGGAGCTGTTTTTT
-	TRBV4-3	TRBD1	TRBJ2-6	CASSQAGQGSSGANVLTF	TGCGCCAGCAGCCAAGCCGGACAGGGATCTTCTGGGGCCAACGTCCTGACTTTC
-	TRBV19	-	TRBJ2-7	CATQGPSPLYEQYF	TGTGCCACCCAGGGTCCCTCGCCCCTCTACGAGCAGTACTTC
-	TRBV9	TRBD2	TRBJ2-3	CASGYLAGPTDTQYF	TGTGCCAGCGGTTACTTAGCGGGACCCACAGATACGCAGTATTTT
-	TRBV6-4	-	TRBJ1-1	CASTSRVNTEAFF	TGTGCCAGCACCTCCAGGGTGAACACTGAAGCTTTCTTT
-	TRBV6-5	-	TRBJ2-3	CASSYREIDTQYF	TGTGCCAGCAGTTACAGGGAGATTGATACGCAGTATTTT
-	TRBV5-1	TRBD1	TRBJ1-2	CASSEAGTAVTYGYTF	TGCGCCAGCAGCGAAGCCGGGACAGCAGTAACCTATGGCTACACCTTC
-	TRBV30	-	TRBJ1-2	CAWTGRGEDGYTF	TGTGCCTGGACGGGACGCGGGGAGGATGGCTACACCTTC
-	TRBV30	-	TRBJ2-1	CAWNEEMSSYNEQFF	TGTGCCTGGAACGAAGAGATGAGCTCCTACAATGAGCAGTTCTTC
once	TRBV30	TRBD1	TRBJ1-1	CAWSVQGVITEAFF	TGTGCCTGGAGTGTCCAGGGGGTTATCACTGAAGCTTTCTTT
-	TRBV19	-	TRBJ2-3	CASSIGVSRFTDTQYF	TGTGCCAGTAGTATAGGGGTTTCGCGGTTCACAGATACGCAGTATTTT
-	TRBV4-1	-	TRBJ2-7	CASSHGRSSSYEQYF	TGCGCCAGCAGCCACGGCAGGTCCAGCTCCTACGAGCAGTACTTC
-	TRBV30	-	TRBJ1-1	CAWSRDSNTEAFF	TGTGCCTGGAGCCGCGATTCGAACACTGAAGCTTTCTTT
-	TRBV4-1	-	TRBJ2-3	CASSHLFGTDTQYF	TGCGCCAGCAGCCATCTTTTCGGCACAGATACGCAGTATTTT
-	TRBV11-1	-	TRBJ2-2	CASSFRRRYAGELFF	TGTGCCAGCAGCTTTCGGAGACGTTACGCCGGGGAGCTGTTTTTT
-	TRBV7-3	TRBD1	TRBJ1-1	CASSPRQGITEAFF	TGTGCCAGCAGCCCGCGACAGGGGATCACTGAAGCTTTCTTT
-	TRBV7-8	TRBD2	TRBJ2-3	CASSLARLADTDTQYF	TGTGCCAGCAGCTTAGCGAGGCTAGCGGACACAGATACGCAGTATTTT
few	TRBV2	-	TRBJ2-1	CASSQGGTFHSNEQFF	TGTGCCAGCAGCCAGGGTGGGACTTTCCACAGTAATGAGCAGTTCTTC
-	TRBV19	-	TRBJ2-2	CASSTGQNTGELFF	TGTGCCAGTAGTACTGGGCAGAACACCGGGGAGCTGTTTTTT
-	TRBV2	TRBD1	TRBJ1-1	CASQGAGEAFF	TGTGCCAGTCAGGGGGCAGGTGAAGCTTTCTTT
-	TRBV29-1	TRBD1	TRBJ2-7	CSARQGADEQYF	TGCAGCGCAAGACAGGGGGCAGACGAGCAGTACTTC
few	TRBV27	TRBD1	TRBJ2-7	CASNNPGQGFGEQYF	TGTGCCAGCAATAACCCGGGACAGGGTTTCGGCGAGCAGTACTTC
-	TRBV5-5	TRBD1	TRBJ1-2	CASSFISTGGYGYTF	TGTGCCAGCAGCTTCATATCGACAGGGGGCTATGGCTACACCTTC